Sequencing of this T cell receptor (beta chain) was carried out in a study of T cell clonality in common variable immunodeficiency. The CDR3 consists of 12 residues. CDR1 and CDR2 from the germline V gene are LNHDA and SQIVND (reference sequence). Trimming cost V 10 bases and J 2 bases, with 11 bases left between them. This clone was seen a few times. Its cognate antigen is unknown. The read stops 3 residues short of the end of the CDR3; the missing end is completed from the germline J gene. The table came from immunoSEQ multiplex PCR; TCRdb's copy has only in-frame clones and leaves some out. This table holds some 20,000 clones with no singletons; the top ten claim 2.6%. Overall study findings and caveats: Fewer deletions and N-nucleotide insertions were reportedly seen in common variable immunodeficiency TCR beta sequences. TCRbeta clonality was increased in CVID versus healthy controls.

This chain joins TRBV19 and TRBJ1-2; D is perhaps TRBD1 (5 bases). Sequenced input: peripheral blood mononuclear cells. This TCR was sampled from a human donor with common variable immunodeficiency. The sequenced part of the CDR3 DNA is TGTGCCACCTGGGGCTTCAACTATGGC. It translates to CATWGFNYG. The whole CDR3 reads CATWGFNYGYTF.